This T cell receptor beta chain was identified during a study of early T cells in non-severe SARS-CoV-2 infection. Overall study context: It was bulk RNA from unsorted whole blood that was sequenced, and the chains were unpaired.

The ends were cut back, 5 bases at V and 2 bases at J, with 10 bases in the middle. CDR1 is MNHEY and CDR2 is SMNVEV in the germline V gene (reference sequence). This CDR3 has 13 amino acids. Attachment of unique molecular identifiers was made to individual cDNA molecules. TCRdb recomputed calls from the 5' RACE reads with MiXCR, one row per CDR3 protein. This sample has about 90,000 distinct CDR3 sequences, with less than 15% found just once. This clonotype was picked up a small number of times. Antigen unknown. Study observations and caveats: Database matching using VDJdb favored anti-spike CD8 responses, with private and CD4 specificities left missing.

This clonotype was obtained from an adult who was a healthcare worker with PCR-confirmed SARS-CoV-2 infection or an uninfected control (not recorded which). The source material was whole blood, sampled at baseline. This chain joins TRBV27 and TRBJ2-7; D is undetermined. CDR3 residues: CASSNDGPYEQYF. The CDR3 coding sequence is TGTGCCAGCAGTAACGACGGTCCCTACGAGCAGTACTTC.